Listed below are T cell receptor beta chains from one sample, sequenced in a study of CD8 T cells in ankylosing spondylitis. TCRdb called the 5' RACE reads again in MiXCR, with one record for every CDR3 protein. The sample holds 80,000 to 100,000 distinct CDR3 sequences, almost 8.5% seen once. The sample taken for sequencing was blood, either unsorted or a sorted T cell fraction (not recorded which). The receptors come from a male donor with ankylosing spondylitis or in good health (not recorded which). The CDR3 runs from the conserved cysteine through the conserved F or W. The order of the fields is clone size, V gene, D gene, J gene, CDR3 DNA, CDR3 protein. D genes are given only for firm matches. The size field is filled for only some rows; it gives once, few, many or a size class.

size: many
V: TRBV10-3
D: NA
J: TRBJ2-1
DNA: TGTGCCACTCGCTCCTACAATGAGCAGTTCTTC
CDR3: CATRSYNEQFF

size: NA
V: TRBV20-1
D: TRBD1
J: TRBJ1-4
DNA: TGCAGTGCTTCGGGACAGGGGTTCCCGGAAAAACTGTTTTTT
CDR3: CSASGQGFPEKLFF

size: many
V: TRBV29-1
D: NA
J: TRBJ2-3
DNA: TGCAGCGTTGAATTCCGCCCCACAGATACGCAGTATTTT
CDR3: CSVEFRPTDTQYF

size: many
V: TRBV11-2
D: NA
J: TRBJ2-6
DNA: TGTGCCAGCAGCTTATTGCAGGTCGGCCAGACTGGGGCCAACGTCCTGACTTTC
CDR3: CASSLLQVGQTGANVLTF

size: many
V: TRBV20-1
D: TRBD2
J: TRBJ2-7
DNA: TGCAGTGCTACTCAGTGGGGACTAGCGGGGGATCCCTACGAGCAGTACTTC
CDR3: CSATQWGLAGDPYEQYF

size: many
V: TRBV6-5
D: NA
J: TRBJ2-2
DNA: TGTGCCAGCAGTTACAGAGTTCACACCGGGGAGCTGTTTTTT
CDR3: CASSYRVHTGELFF

size: few
V: TRBV6-1
D: NA
J: TRBJ2-5
DNA: TGTGCCAGCAGCCCGCCCAGCCTCCAAGAGACCCAGTACTTC
CDR3: CASSPPSLQETQYF

size: many
V: TRBV19
D: NA
J: TRBJ1-5
DNA: TGTGCCAGTATAGAAGGGGGAGATAGCAATCAGCCCCAGCATTTT
CDR3: CASIEGGDSNQPQHF

size: many
V: TRBV5-1
D: TRBD1
J: TRBJ2-2
DNA: TGCGCCAGCAGCATGAGACAGGGAAACACCGGGGAGCTGTTTTTT
CDR3: CASSMRQGNTGELFF

size: few
V: TRBV20-1
D: TRBD2
J: TRBJ2-7
DNA: TGCAGTGCTAGAGTAGGCTGGCGGGAGGGAGCCTACGAGCAGTACTTC
CDR3: CSARVGWREGAYEQYF